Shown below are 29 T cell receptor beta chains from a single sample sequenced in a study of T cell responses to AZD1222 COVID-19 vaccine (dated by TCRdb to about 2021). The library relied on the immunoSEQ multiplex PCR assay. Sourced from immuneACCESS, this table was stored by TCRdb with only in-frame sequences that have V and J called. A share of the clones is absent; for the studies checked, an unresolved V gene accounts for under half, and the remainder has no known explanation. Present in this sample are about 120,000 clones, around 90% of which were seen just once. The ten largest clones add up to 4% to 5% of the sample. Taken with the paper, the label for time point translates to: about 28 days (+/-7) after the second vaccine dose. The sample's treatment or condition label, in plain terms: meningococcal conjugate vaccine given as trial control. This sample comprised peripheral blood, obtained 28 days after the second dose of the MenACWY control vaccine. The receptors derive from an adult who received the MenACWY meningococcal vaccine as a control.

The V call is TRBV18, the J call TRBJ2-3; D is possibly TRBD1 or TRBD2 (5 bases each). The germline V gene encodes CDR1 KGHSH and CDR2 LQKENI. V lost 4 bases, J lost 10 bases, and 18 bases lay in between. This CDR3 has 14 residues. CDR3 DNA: TGTGCCAGCTCACTGGGGGTCAAGATATCTTCGCAGTATTTT. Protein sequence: CASSLGVKISSQYF.

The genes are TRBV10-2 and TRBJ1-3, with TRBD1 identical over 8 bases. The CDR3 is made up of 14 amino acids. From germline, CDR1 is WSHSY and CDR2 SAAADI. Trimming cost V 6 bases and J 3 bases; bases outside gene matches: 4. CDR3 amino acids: CASSRGQDGNTIYF. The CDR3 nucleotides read TGCGCCAGCAGCAGGGGGCAAGATGGAAACACCATATATTTT.

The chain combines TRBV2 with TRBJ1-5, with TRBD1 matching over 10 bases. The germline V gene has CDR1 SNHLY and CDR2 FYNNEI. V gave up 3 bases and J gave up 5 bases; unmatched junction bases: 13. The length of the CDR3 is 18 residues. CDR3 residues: CASSDPPPGQGIHQPQHF. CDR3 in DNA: TGTGCCAGCAGTGACCCCCCCCCGGGACAGGGGATACATCAGCCCCAGCATTTT.

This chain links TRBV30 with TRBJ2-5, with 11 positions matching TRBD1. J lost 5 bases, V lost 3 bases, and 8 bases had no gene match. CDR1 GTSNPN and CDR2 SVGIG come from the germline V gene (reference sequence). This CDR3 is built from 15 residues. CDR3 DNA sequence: TGTGCCTGGAGCACCGGGACAGGGGGTATGGAGACCCAGTACTTC. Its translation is CAWSTGTGGMETQYF.

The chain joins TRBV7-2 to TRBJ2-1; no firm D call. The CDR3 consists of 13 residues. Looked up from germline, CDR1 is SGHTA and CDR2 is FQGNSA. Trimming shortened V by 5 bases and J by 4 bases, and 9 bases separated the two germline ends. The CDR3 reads CASSKYGYNEQFF. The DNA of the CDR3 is TGTGCCAGCAGCAAGTACGGGTACAATGAGCAGTTCTTC.

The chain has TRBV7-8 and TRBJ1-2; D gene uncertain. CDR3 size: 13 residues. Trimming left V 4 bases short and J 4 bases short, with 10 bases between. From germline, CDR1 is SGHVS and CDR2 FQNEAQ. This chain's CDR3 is CASSYKEVYGYTF. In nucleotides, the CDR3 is TGTGCCAGCAGCTACAAGGAGGTCTATGGCTACACCTTC.

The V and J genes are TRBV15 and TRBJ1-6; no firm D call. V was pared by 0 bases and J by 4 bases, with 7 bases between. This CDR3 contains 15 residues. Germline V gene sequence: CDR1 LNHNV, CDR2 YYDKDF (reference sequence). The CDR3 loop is CATSRDQGYNSPLHF. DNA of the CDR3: TGTGCCACCAGCAGAGATCAAGGGTATAATTCACCCCTCCACTTT.

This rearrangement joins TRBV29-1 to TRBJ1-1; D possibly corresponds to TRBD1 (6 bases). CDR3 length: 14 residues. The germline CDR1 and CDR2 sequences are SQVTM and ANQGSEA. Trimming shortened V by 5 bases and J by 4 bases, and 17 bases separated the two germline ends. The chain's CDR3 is CSVSKPQGGTEAFF. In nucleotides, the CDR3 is TGCAGCGTTTCGAAACCACAGGGAGGCACTGAAGCTTTCTTT.

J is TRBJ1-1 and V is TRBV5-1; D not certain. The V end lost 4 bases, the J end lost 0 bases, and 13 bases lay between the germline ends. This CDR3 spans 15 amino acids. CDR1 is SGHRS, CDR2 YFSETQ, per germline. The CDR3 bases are TGCGCCAGCAGCGATAGGTGGCAGATGAACACTGAAGCTTTCTTT. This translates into CASSDRWQMNTEAFF.

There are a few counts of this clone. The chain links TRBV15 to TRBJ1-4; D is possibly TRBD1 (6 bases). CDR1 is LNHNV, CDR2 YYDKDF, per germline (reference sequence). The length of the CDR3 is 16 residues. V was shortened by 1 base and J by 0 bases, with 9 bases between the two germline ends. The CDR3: CATSRAGATTNEKLFF. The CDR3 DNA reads TGTGCCACCAGCAGAGCGGGGGCAACAACTAATGAAAAACTGTTTTTT.

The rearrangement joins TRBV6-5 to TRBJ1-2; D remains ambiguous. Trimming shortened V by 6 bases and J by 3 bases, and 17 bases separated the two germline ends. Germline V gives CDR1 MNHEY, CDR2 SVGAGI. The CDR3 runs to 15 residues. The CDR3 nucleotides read TGTGCCAGCAGGCTCCGACACGATGGTTACTATGGCTACACCTTC. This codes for CASRLRHDGYYGYTF.

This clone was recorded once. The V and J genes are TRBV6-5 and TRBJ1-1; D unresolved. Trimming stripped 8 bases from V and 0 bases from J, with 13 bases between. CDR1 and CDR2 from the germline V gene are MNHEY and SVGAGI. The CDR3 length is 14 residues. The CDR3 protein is CASGSTRMNTEAFF. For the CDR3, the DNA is TGTGCCAGCGGGAGCACACGGATGAACACTGAAGCTTTCTTT.

DNA of the CDR3: TGTGCCACCAGCAGAGCCTCGACAGGTGAAGCTTTCTTT. It codes for CATSRASTGEAFF. The chain is built from TRBV15 and TRBJ1-1; tentatively, D is TRBD1 (6 bases). V was clipped by 1 base and J by 7 bases, with 10 bases between them. This CDR3 region has 13 residues. Looked up from germline, CDR1 is LNHNV and CDR2 is YYDKDF (reference sequence).

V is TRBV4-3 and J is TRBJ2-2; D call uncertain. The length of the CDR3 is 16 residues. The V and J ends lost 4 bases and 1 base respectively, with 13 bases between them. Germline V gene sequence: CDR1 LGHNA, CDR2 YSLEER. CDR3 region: CASSPTAIMNTGELFF. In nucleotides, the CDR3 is TGCGCCAGCAGCCCCACAGCTATCATGAACACCGGGGAGCTGTTTTTT.

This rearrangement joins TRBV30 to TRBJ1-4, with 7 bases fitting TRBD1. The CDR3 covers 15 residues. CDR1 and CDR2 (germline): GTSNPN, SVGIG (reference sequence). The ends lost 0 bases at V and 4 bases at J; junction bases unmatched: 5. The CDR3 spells CAWSVGGLRNEKLFF. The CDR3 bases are TGTGCCTGGAGTGTAGGGGGCTTGCGTAATGAAAAACTGTTTTTT.

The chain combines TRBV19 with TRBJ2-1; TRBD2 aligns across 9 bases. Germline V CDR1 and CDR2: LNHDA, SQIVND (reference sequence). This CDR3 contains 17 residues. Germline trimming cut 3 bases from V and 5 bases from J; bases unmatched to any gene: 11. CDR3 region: CASSMIPSGKPHNEQFF. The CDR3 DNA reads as TGTGCCAGTAGTATGATACCTAGCGGGAAACCCCACAATGAGCAGTTCTTC.

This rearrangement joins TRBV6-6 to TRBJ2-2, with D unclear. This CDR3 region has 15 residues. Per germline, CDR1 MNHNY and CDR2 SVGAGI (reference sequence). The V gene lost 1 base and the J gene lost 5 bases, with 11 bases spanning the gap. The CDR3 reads CASSYWQNGTGELFF. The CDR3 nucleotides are TGTGCCAGCAGTTACTGGCAGAATGGAACCGGGGAGCTGTTTTTT.

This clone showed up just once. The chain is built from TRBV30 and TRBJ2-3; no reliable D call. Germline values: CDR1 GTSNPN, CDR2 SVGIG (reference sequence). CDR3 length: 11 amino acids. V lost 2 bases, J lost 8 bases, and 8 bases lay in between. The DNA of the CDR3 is TGTGCCTGGAGTCAAGAAGGTACGCAGTATTTT. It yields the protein CAWSQEGTQYF.

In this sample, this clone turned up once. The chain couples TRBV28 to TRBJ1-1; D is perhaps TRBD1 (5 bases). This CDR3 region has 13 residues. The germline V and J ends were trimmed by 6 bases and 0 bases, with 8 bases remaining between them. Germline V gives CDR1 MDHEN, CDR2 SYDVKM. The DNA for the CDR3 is TGTGCCAGCAGCCGACAGCTGAACACTGAAGCTTTCTTT. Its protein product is CASSRQLNTEAFF.

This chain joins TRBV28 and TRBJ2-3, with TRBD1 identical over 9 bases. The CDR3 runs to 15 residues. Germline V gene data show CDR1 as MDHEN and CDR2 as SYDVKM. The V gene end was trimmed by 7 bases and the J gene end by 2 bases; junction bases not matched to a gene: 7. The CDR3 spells CASTLQGASTDTQYF. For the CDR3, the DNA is TGTGCCAGCACCTTACAGGGGGCTTCCACAGATACGCAGTATTTT.

CDR3 in amino acids: CASRATGFYGYTF. In nucleotides, the CDR3 is TGCGCCAGCAGAGCAACAGGGTTCTATGGCTACACCTTC. The chain carries TRBV4-1 and TRBJ1-2; TRBD1 might be the D (6 bases). The CDR3 is made up of 13 amino acids. The germline gives CDR1 MGHRA, CDR2 YSYEKL. Trimming took 6 bases from V and 4 from J, leaving 12 bases between them.

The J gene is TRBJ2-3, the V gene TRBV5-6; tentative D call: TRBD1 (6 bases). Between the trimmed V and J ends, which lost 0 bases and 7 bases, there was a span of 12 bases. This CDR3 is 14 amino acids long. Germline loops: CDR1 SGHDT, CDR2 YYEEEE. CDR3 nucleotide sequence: TGTGCCAGCAGCTTGGCCGTTGGGGGCAATACGCAGTATTTT. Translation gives CASSLAVGGNTQYF.

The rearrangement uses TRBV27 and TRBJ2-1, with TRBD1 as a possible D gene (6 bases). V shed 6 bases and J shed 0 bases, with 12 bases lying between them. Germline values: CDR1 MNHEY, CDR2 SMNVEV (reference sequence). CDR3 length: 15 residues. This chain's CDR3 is CASRVTGFSYNEQFF. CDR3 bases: TGTGCCAGCAGAGTAACAGGGTTCTCCTACAATGAGCAGTTCTTC.

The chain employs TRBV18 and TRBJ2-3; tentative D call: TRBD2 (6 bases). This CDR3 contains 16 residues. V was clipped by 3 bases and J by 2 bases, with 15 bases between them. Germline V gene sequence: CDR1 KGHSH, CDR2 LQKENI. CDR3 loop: CASSPTRLVSTDTQYF. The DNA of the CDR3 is TGTGCCAGCTCACCGACGCGACTAGTTTCCACAGATACGCAGTATTTT. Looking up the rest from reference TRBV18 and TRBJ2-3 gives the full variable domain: NAGVMQNPRHLVRRRGQEARLRCSPMKGHSHVYWYRQLPEEGLKFMVYLQKENIIDESGMPKERFSAEFPKEGPSILRIQQVVRGDSAAYFCASSPTRLVSTDTQYFGPGTRLTVL.

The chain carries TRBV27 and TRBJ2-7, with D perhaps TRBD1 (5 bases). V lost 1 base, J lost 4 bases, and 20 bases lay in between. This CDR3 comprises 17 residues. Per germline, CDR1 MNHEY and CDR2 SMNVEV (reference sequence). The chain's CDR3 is CASSLYPPGFRVYEQYF. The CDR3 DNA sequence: TGTGCCAGCAGTTTATATCCCCCAGGTTTCAGGGTTTACGAGCAGTACTTC.

Here the CDR3 DNA reads TGCGCCAGCAGCCTCCGACAGAACACTGAAGCTTTCTTT. Amino acid sequence: CASSLRQNTEAFF. The chain combines TRBV5-1 with TRBJ1-1; unclear D gene. This CDR3 region has 13 residues. Germline V gene sequence: CDR1 SGHRS, CDR2 YFSETQ. V was shortened by 4 bases and J by 1 base, with 8 bases between the two germline ends.

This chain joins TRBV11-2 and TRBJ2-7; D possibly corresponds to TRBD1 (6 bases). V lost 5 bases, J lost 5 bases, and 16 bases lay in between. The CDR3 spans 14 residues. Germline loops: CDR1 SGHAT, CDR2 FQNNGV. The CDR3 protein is CASSALQGSHEQYV. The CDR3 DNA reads TGTGCCAGCAGCGCCTTACAGGGTTCCCACGAGCAGTACGTC.

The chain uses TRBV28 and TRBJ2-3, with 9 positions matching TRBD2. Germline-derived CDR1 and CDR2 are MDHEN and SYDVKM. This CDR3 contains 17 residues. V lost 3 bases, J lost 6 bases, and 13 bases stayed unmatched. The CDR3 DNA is TGTGCCAGCAGTTTCTGGGCCATGGGTGCGGGGGGGGATACGCAGTATTTT. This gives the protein CASSFWAMGAGGDTQYF.

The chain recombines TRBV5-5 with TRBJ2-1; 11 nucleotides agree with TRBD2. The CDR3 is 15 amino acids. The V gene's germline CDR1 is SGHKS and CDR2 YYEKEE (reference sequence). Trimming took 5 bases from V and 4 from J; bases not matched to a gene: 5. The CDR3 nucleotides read TGTGCCAGCAGACCGACTAGCGGGATATACAATGAGCAGTTCTTC. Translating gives CASRPTSGIYNEQFF. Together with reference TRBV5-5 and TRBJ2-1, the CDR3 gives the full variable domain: DAGVTQSPTHLIKTRGQQVTLRCSPISGHKSVSWYQQVLGQGPQFIFQYYEKEERGRGNFPDRFSARQFPNYSSELNVNALLLGDSALYLCASRPTSGIYNEQFFGPGTRLTVL.